These 30 T cell receptor beta chains came from one sample sequenced in a study of blood T cell repertoires in COVID-19. Only in-frame clones appear in the TCRdb table, and some are missing; sequencing was by immunoSEQ multiplex PCR. The sample includes approximately 250,000 clones, 80% to 90% of them seen just once. The sample consisted of peripheral blood. These receptors originate from a man in his thirties or forties with active or convalescent COVID-19.

CDR3: CASSEFRQGLGNYGYTF. The CDR3 DNA is TGTGCCAGCAGTGAATTTCGTCAGGGTCTTGGGAACTATGGCTACACCTTC. The V call is TRBV6-1, the J call TRBJ1-2; maybe TRBD1 (5 bases). V lost 2 bases and J 2 bases, leaving 18 bases between the germline ends. CDR3 length: 17 amino acids. Germline lookup yields CDR1 MNHNS and CDR2 SASEGT.

The J gene is TRBJ1-5, the V gene TRBV6-6; D is ambiguous. Trimming cost V 2 bases and J 0 bases, with 11 bases left between them. CDR3 length: 16 amino acids. Germline CDR1 is MNHNY and CDR2 is SVGAGI (reference sequence). CDR3 nucleotides: TGTGCCAGCAGTTACCGCGGGATTTCTAGCAATCAGCCCCAGCATTTT. Its translation: CASSYRGISSNQPQHF.

Only one count was recorded for this clone. The rearrangement joins TRBV14 to TRBJ1-1; D ambiguous. This CDR3 spans 15 amino acids. The V gene's germline CDR1 is SGHDN and CDR2 FVKESK. Trimming stripped 0 bases from V and 0 bases from J, with 8 bases between. The CDR3 region is CASSQDGRMNTEAFF. The CDR3 nucleotides read TGTGCCAGCAGCCAAGACGGCAGGATGAACACTGAAGCTTTCTTT.

CDR3 amino acids: CASSLPGGPNEQFF. The DNA for the CDR3 is TGTGCCAGCAGCTTACCGGGGGGGCCCAATGAGCAGTTCTTC. The gene calls are TRBV11-3 and TRBJ2-1; TRBD2 aligns across 8 bases. Germline-derived CDR1 and CDR2 are SGHNT and YENEEA. There are 14 residues in the CDR3. Germline trimming cut 2 bases from V and 6 bases from J; bases unmatched to any gene: 3.

The J gene is TRBJ1-1, the V gene TRBV5-8; D unclear. In germline, CDR1 is SGHTS, CDR2 YDEGEE. This CDR3 is built from 12 residues. V dropped 1 base and J dropped 7 bases, with 8 bases sitting between them. The CDR3 nucleotides read TGTGCCAGCAGCTTGAGGGAGAATGAAGCTTTCTTT. This gives the protein CASSLRENEAFF. The entire variable domain, with the rest obtained from reference TRBV5-8 and TRBJ1-1, is as follows: EAGVTQSPTHLIKTRGQQATLRCSPISGHTSVYWYQQALGLGLQFLLWYDEGEERNRGNFPPRFSGRQFPNYSSELNVNALELEDSALYLCASSLRENEAFFGQGTRLTVV.

The CDR3 is CASGGKNTAECFALFF. The CDR3 bases are TGTGCCAGCGGAGGTAAAAATACCGCTGAGTGTTTTGCGCTGTTTTTT. The chain joins TRBV6-4 to TRBJ1-4, with unresolved D. The CDR3 has 16 amino acids. The germline V and J ends were trimmed by 8 bases and 14 bases, with 30 bases remaining between them. Germline lookup yields CDR1 MRHNA and CDR2 SNTAGT.

This chain joins TRBV7-2 and TRBJ2-7, with D perhaps matching TRBD2 (7 bases). CDR3 length: 13 residues. CDR1 and CDR2 from the germline V gene are SGHTA and FQGNSA. CDR3 in amino acids: CASTRGRGYEQYF. The CDR3 coding sequence is TGTGCTAGTACTAGGGGGAGGGGCTACGAGCAGTACTTC.

This clone was seen only once. The chain uses TRBV2 and TRBJ2-4; the match to TRBD2 covers 13 bases. There are 15 residues in the CDR3. Germline trimming cut 7 bases from V and 4 bases from J; bases unmatched to any gene: 4. Per the germline V gene, CDR1 is SNHLY and CDR2 is FYNNEI. This chain's CDR3 is CASTLTSGGKNIQYF. For the CDR3, the DNA is TGTGCCAGCACCCTGACTAGCGGGGGGAAAAACATTCAGTACTTC.

The CDR3 DNA sequence: TGCGCCAGCAGCTTCATGGGGCGCGAAGAGACCCAGTACTTC. Translating it yields CASSFMGREETQYF. The chain carries TRBV5-1 and TRBJ2-5; maybe TRBD1 (5 bases). CDR3 length: 14 residues. Trimming removed 2 bases from V and 3 bases from J, with 11 bases in between. CDR1 and CDR2 (germline): SGHRS, YFSETQ.

The chain couples TRBV4-2 to TRBJ1-3, with D hard to call. There are 14 residues in the CDR3. The V gene's germline CDR1 is LGHNA and CDR2 YNFKEQ. The V end was cut by 4 bases, the J end by 2 bases, with 9 bases between. The CDR3 loop reads CASSPAGTGNTIYF. DNA for the CDR3: TGTGCCAGCAGCCCGGCGGGAACTGGAAACACCATATATTTT.

This rearrangement joins TRBV30 to TRBJ1-6, with TRBD1 matching 10 bases. CDR1 is GTSNPN, CDR2 SVGIG, per germline (reference sequence). The V and J ends lost 1 base and 5 bases, in that order; junction bases with no gene match: 5. This CDR3 is 16 amino acids long. CDR3 residues: CAWSGPGQGNNSPLHF. CDR3 DNA: TGTGCCTGGAGTGGACCGGGACAGGGGAATAATTCACCCCTCCACTTT.

J is TRBJ1-1 and V is TRBV2, with TRBD1 matching 7 bases. Losses at the gene ends were 5 bases for V and 1 base for J; bases not matched to a gene: 13. CDR3 size: 17 residues. The germline V gene has CDR1 SNHLY and CDR2 FYNNEI. The CDR3 DNA is TGTGCCAGCAGTCCTCCCCGACAGGGTGCATGGAACACTGAAGCTTTCTTT. It yields the protein CASSPPRQGAWNTEAFF.

The chain employs TRBV5-6 and TRBJ2-7; 7 nucleotides align to TRBD1. The V gene's germline CDR1 is SGHDT and CDR2 YYEEEE. J was trimmed by 4 bases and V by 0 bases; bases with no gene match: 10. The CDR3 totals 16 residues. Written as DNA, the CDR3 is TGTGCCAGCAGCTTGGCCCATCGGGGCAGGGGGTACGAGCAGTACTTC. This sequence encodes CASSLAHRGRGYEQYF.

This chain connects TRBV3-1 (or the pseudogene TRBV3-2) to TRBJ2-1, with TRBD2 identical over 9 bases. CDR3 size: 17 residues. The V gene end was trimmed by 1 base and the J gene end by 9 bases; junction bases not matched to a gene: 13. Germline assignment: CDR1 LGHDT and CDR2 YNNKEL (reference sequence). CDR3 sequence (DNA): TGTGCCAGCAGCCAAGGGGTAGGCGGGGGGGCGCTGGGTGAGCAGTTCTTC. Protein: CASSQGVGGGALGEQFF.

The chain employs TRBV7-8 and TRBJ1-6, with D hard to call. Deletions cut 5 bases from V and 0 bases from J, with 17 bases between. Germline CDR1 and CDR2: SGHVS and FQNEAQ. The CDR3 has 18 amino acids. CDR3 nucleotide sequence: TGTGCCAGCAGCCCGCGAGGGCAATTGAGCTCCTATAATTCACCCCTCCACTTT. Protein: CASSPRGQLSSYNSPLHF.

The rearrangement joins TRBV19 to TRBJ1-1; weak D call: TRBD1 (6 bases). The length of the CDR3 is 14 residues. CDR1 is LNHDA and CDR2 is SQIVND in the germline V gene (reference sequence). The V end was cut by 6 bases, the J end by 6 bases, with 17 bases between. The CDR3 region is CASRSWTVVPEAFF. The CDR3 bases are TGTGCCAGTAGGTCTTGGACAGTAGTACCTGAAGCTTTCTTT.

The chain has TRBV12-3 or TRBV12-4 and TRBJ2-7, with 10 bases that match TRBD1. The ends lost 10 bases at V and 5 bases at J; junction bases unmatched: 5. The CDR3 consists of 12 residues. CDR3 amino acids: CATGQGGHEQYF. The CDR3 nucleotides read TGTGCCACCGGACAGGGGGGCCACGAGCAGTACTTC.

The V call is TRBV29-1, the J call TRBJ1-5; 7 bases agree with TRBD1. The CDR3 consists of 17 residues. Looked up from germline, CDR1 is SQVTM and CDR2 is ANQGSEA. The CDR3, as DNA: TGCACCGTCAAGCCGGGACAGAGGGGCTTTAGCAATCAGCCCCAGCATTTT. This gives the protein CTVKPGQRGFSNQPQHF.

The chain combines TRBV4-1 with TRBJ1-6, with 7 nucleotides matching TRBD1. CDR1 is MGHRA and CDR2 is YSYEKL in the germline V gene. The CDR3 loop spans 16 amino acids. J gave up 7 bases and V 4 bases, and 10 bases lay outside the gene matches. CDR3 bases: TGCGCCAGCAGCCGAACCCGGACAGGAATGAATTCACCCCTCCACTTT. Its translation is CASSRTRTGMNSPLHF.

V usage is TRBV9 and J usage is TRBJ1-3; D is unresolved. Trimming cost V 4 bases and J 1 base, with 12 bases left between them. The CDR3 covers 15 residues. Germline CDR1 reads SGDLS; CDR2 reads YYNGEE. CDR3 loop: CASSISTGSGNTIYF. The CDR3 nucleotides are TGTGCCAGCAGCATATCGACGGGATCTGGAAACACCATATATTTT.

The V call is TRBV20-1, the J call TRBJ2-1; possibly TRBD2 for D (5 bases). This CDR3 comprises 11 residues. In germline, CDR1 is DFQATT, CDR2 SNEGSKA (reference sequence). Trimming stripped 3 bases from V and 9 bases from J, with 9 bases between. The DNA of the CDR3 is TGCAGTGCTAGGGACTCCCGTGAGCAGTTCTTC. It translates to CSARDSREQFF.

J is TRBJ2-3 and V is TRBV5-6; 10 bases map to TRBD2. The CDR3 runs 18 residues. Germline loops: CDR1 SGHDT, CDR2 YYEEEE. The ends lost 4 bases at V and 5 bases at J; junction bases unmatched: 16. CDR3 region: CASSPRIVYGTSEDTQYF. The CDR3 coding sequence is TGTGCCAGCAGCCCCCGGATAGTATATGGGACTAGCGAAGATACGCAGTATTTT.

The J gene is TRBJ1-1, the V gene TRBV5-1; 7 nucleotides line up with TRBD1. The germline CDR1 and CDR2 sequences are SGHRS and YFSETQ. The junction had 7 bases not matched to a gene; V was cut back by 1 base and J by 7 bases. The CDR3 runs 14 residues. This CDR3 is CASSLRQGVSEAFF. CDR3 nucleotides: TGCGCCAGCAGCTTGCGGCAGGGGGTAAGTGAAGCTTTCTTT.

This clone has a handful of counts. V gene TRBV2 combines with J gene TRBJ2-7, with D possibly matching TRBD2 (6 bases). The V gene lost 1 base and the J gene lost 5 bases, with 15 bases spanning the gap. The germline V gene encodes CDR1 SNHLY and CDR2 FYNNEI. The CDR3 has 15 amino acids. This CDR3 reads CASSEELGGFDEQYF. The CDR3 DNA follows: TGTGCCAGCAGTGAAGAGTTGGGGGGTTTCGACGAGCAGTACTTC.

The V gene is TRBV30, the J gene TRBJ1-2; D call uncertain. From germline, CDR1 is GTSNPN and CDR2 SVGIG (reference sequence). The CDR3 is 12 residues long. V was cut by 4 bases and J by 8 bases, with 14 bases left in between. CDR3 sequence reads: CAWMLEGGGYTF. DNA of the CDR3: TGTGCCTGGATGTTAGAGGGCGGCGGCTACACCTTC.

The J gene is TRBJ1-1, the V gene TRBV6-5; a possible D gene is TRBD1 (5 bases). The germline gives CDR1 MNHEY, CDR2 SVGAGI. The V and J ends lost 5 bases and 5 bases respectively, with 12 bases between them. The CDR3 has 13 residues. CDR3 region: CASSSLTVTEAFF. As DNA, the CDR3 is TGTGCCAGCAGTAGCCTGACAGTGACTGAAGCTTTCTTT.

This chain links TRBV5-1 with TRBJ1-5; D remains ambiguous. Between the trimmed V and J ends, which lost 3 bases and 0 bases, there was a span of 10 bases. CDR1 and CDR2 (germline): SGHRS, YFSETQ. The CDR3 is made up of 15 amino acids. This chain's CDR3 is CASSSGLASNQPQHF. The DNA of the CDR3 is TGCGCCAGCAGCTCAGGCTTGGCTAGCAATCAGCCCCAGCATTTT.

This rearrangement joins TRBV2 to TRBJ1-5, with D possibly matching TRBD1 (5 bases). Trimming cost V 7 bases and J 0 bases, with 10 bases left between them. The CDR3 has 14 residues. Germline V lookup: CDR1 SNHLY, CDR2 FYNNEI. CDR3 amino acids: CASKEGNSNQPQHF. CDR3 DNA sequence: TGTGCCAGCAAGGAGGGGAATAGCAATCAGCCCCAGCATTTT.

This chain links TRBV2 with TRBJ2-5; 10 bases line up with TRBD1. Germline loops: CDR1 SNHLY, CDR2 FYNNEI. The CDR3 consists of 15 residues. V dropped 6 bases and J dropped 4; count of bases not matched to a gene: 8. CDR3 nucleotides: TGTGCCAGCAGCCAGACAGGGGGCCAAGGAGAGACCCAGTACTTC. Amino acid sequence: CASSQTGGQGETQYF.

The rearrangement links TRBV25-1 to TRBJ2-4; maybe TRBD1 (5 bases). The CDR3 spans 17 residues. Trimming cost V 3 bases and J 0 bases, with 15 bases left between them. Germline loops: CDR1 MGHDK, CDR2 SYGVNS. CDR3 residues: CASSDAGQQLAKNIQYF. CDR3 bases: TGTGCCAGCAGTGATGCAGGGCAGCAACTAGCCAAAAACATTCAGTACTTC.